This record looks at one T cell receptor (beta chain) sequence and its context. What it recognizes is unknown. This specimen belongs to a study of T cell responses to AZD1222 COVID-19 vaccine. Study-level results: Spike-specific TCRs gained breadth and depth after people received two AZD1222 doses.

Generated by immunoSEQ multiplex PCR, the TCRdb table keeps only in-frame clones and is missing some. This repertoire shows some 110,000 clones, more than 80% found once; its top ten account for about 4.3%. The CDR3 runs 15 residues. Sequencing was performed on peripheral blood, taken 28 days after the second AZD1222 dose. This sequence originates from an adult who received the AZD1222 COVID-19 vaccine. The rearrangement links TRBV21-1 to TRBJ1-4. TRBV21-1 is deemed a pseudogene. This CDR3 reads CASSAAGQGGEKLFF. The CDR3 DNA sequence: TGTGCCAGCAGCGCCGCGGGGCAGGGAGGTGAAAAACTGTTTTTT.